This TCR beta chain was documented in a study of spatial heterogeneity in lung cancer. At the level of the study: For tumor regions, TCR transcript counts showed a strong correlation with a T cell module score derived from matched bulk RNA-seq.

A unique molecular identifier was carried by every single TCR cDNA molecule. One entry per CDR3 protein results from TCRdb running MiXCR on the 5' RACE reads. The sample lists 6,100 or so distinct CDR3 sequences, 6.5% to 8.5% seen once, with 9% to 15% in the top ten. The time point is: sample taken at primary tumor resection. The sequenced material consisted of unsorted whole RNA from tumor, nontumor lung or frozen PBMC. Overall study findings and caveats: Mutation counts in tumors were tracked by counts of expanded intratumoral alpha and beta TCRs. Coverage estimated for tumor T cells reached approximately 7% for alpha chains and around 13% for beta chains.

This clonotype is categorized as medium-sized. Antigen unknown. The clonotype was recovered from a male donor with early-stage non-small cell lung cancer. This material consisted of lung tumor tissue, taken at surgery.

This chain's CDR3 is CASSLPAGGNEQFF. The DNA for the CDR3 is TGTGCCAGCAGCTTACCAGCGGGGGGAAATGAGCAGTTCTTC. The rearrangement uses TRBV7-8 and TRBJ2-1, with 9 bases aligning to TRBD2. This CDR3 contains 14 residues. Per germline, CDR1 SGHVS and CDR2 FQNEAQ. V dropped 2 bases and J dropped 7; count of bases not matched to a gene: 3.